The T cell receptor beta chain under discussion was sequenced for a study of OX40 agonist ivuxolimab in advanced cancers. General study findings and limits: The mean number of expanded clones was higher in CD8+ T cells than in CD4+.

This CDR3 is 14 amino acids long. Germline V gene data show CDR1 as MNHEY and CDR2 as SVGAGI. V dropped 5 bases and J dropped 7; count of bases not matched to a gene: 6. With regard to this clone: Its specificity is unknown.

Sequenced by immunoSEQ multiplex PCR; TCRdb stores in-frame clones only, minus some. The sample holds 90,000 or so clones; about 91% are singletons and the top ten take 2.6%. This receptor was taken from an adult with an advanced solid tumor such as melanoma, head and neck, liver or kidney cancer. The sequencing here drew on CD4+ or CD8+ T cells sorted from blood, taken in a trial of the OX40 agonist ivuxolimab. The V call is TRBV6-5, the J call TRBJ1-4; 8 nucleotides line up with TRBD1. CDR3 nucleotides: TGTGCCAGCAGTGACCAGACAGGGGTTGAAAAACTGTTTTTT. Translating it yields CASSDQTGVEKLFF.